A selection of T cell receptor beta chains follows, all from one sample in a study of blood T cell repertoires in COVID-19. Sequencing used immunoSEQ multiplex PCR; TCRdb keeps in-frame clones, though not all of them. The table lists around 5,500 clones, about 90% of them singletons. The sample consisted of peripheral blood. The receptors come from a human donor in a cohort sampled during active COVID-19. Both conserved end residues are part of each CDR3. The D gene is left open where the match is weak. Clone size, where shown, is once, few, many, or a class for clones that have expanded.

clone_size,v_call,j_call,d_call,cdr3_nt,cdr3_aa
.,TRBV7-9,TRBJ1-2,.,TGTGCCAGCAGCTTAGAAGGGGGTTATGGCTACACCTTC,CASSLEGGYGYTF
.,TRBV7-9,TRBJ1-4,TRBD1,TGTGCCAGCAGCGCCAGACAGGGGGCGTACGAAAAACTGTTTTTT,CASSARQGAYEKLFF
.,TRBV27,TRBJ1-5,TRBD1,TGTGCCAGCAGTTCTGGACAGGGAGGAGATCAGCCCCAGCATTTT,CASSSGQGGDQPQHF
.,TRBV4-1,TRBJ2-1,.,TGCGCCAGCAGCCAAGACAACGGGGTCAATGAGCAGTTCTTC,CASSQDNGVNEQFF
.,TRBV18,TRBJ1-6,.,TGTGCCAGCTCCCAGGGGAGTCAGCATAATTCACCCCTCCACTTT,CASSQGSQHNSPLHF
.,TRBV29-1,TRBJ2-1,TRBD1,TGCAGCGCCCCGGACAGGGGGAGCTCCTACAATGAGCAGTTCTTC,CSAPDRGSSYNEQFF
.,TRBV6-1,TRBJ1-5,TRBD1,TGTGCCAGCAGTGACCCGGGACAGGGCTTTCATCAGCCCCAGCATTTT,CASSDPGQGFHQPQHF
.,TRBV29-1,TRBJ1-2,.,TGCAGCGTTGATAATGAGGGACGGGGGATTTACTATGGCTACACCTTC,CSVDNEGRGIYYGYTF
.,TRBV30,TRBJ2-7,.,TGTGCCTGGATCAATGGGCCTCCGGCCCCTTCCTACGAGCAGTACTTC,CAWINGPPAPSYEQYF
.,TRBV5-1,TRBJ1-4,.,TGCGCCAGCAGCTTTCAGGGTATAGGTAATGAAAAACTGTTTTTT,CASSFQGIGNEKLFF
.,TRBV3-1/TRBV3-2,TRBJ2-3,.,TGTGCCAGCAGCCTTCGATACGGGACTCGTAACACAGATACGCAGTATTTT,CASSLRYGTRNTDTQYF
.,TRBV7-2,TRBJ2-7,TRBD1,TGTGCCAGCAGCCGGGACAGGGGACCCTACGAGCAGTACTTC,CASSRDRGPYEQYF
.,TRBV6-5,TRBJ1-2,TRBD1,TGTGCCAGCAGTTTGACAGGGTTCCAAGGCTACACCTTC,CASSLTGFQGYTF
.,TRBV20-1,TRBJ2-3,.,TGCAGTGCTAGTTGGGGGGACCGCACAGATACGCAGTATTTT,CSASWGDRTDTQYF
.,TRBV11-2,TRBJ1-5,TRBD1,TGTGCCAGCAGCTTGGGGACAGGGAGCAATCAGCCCCAGCATTTT,CASSLGTGSNQPQHF
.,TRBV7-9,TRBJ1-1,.,TGTGCCAGCAAGGAGGGAACCTACACTGAAGCTTTCTTT,CASKEGTYTEAFF
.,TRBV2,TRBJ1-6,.,TGTGCCAGCACCGTAGTCCAGGGGAATTCACCCCTCCACTTT,CASTVVQGNSPLHF
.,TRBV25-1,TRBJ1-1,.,TGTGCCAGCAGCCTATGGAACACTGAAGCTTTCTTT,CASSLWNTEAFF
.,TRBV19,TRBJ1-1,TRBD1,TGTGCCAGTAGTATAAACAGGGGGCGAGTTGAAGCTTTCTTT,CASSINRGRVEAFF
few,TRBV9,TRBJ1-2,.,TGTGCCAGCAGCGGGGGGGTAGACTATGGCTACACCTTC,CASSGGVDYGYTF
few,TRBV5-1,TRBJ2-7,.,TGCGCCAGCAGCTTGGTTTCGGGAGCCGAGCAGTACTTC,CASSLVSGAEQYF
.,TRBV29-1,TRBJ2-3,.,TGCAGCGTTAAAGTCGGTCGCGGGGGCACAGATACGCAGTATTTT,CSVKVGRGGTDTQYF
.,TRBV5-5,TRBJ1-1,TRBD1,TGTGCCAGCGGACAGGGCCTATCACTGAACACTGAAGCTTTCTTT,CASGQGLSLNTEAFF